This TCR beta chain was retrieved from a study of cytomegalovirus exposure and HLA in healthy donors. Overall study context: Of over 350 genotyped donors, about 81% grouped in the Caucasian-associated ancestry cluster.

The CDR3 covers 18 residues. The V gene end was trimmed by 6 bases and the J gene end by 0 bases; junction bases not matched to a gene: 10. Germline CDR1 is ENHRY and CDR2 is SYGVKD. Each of the donors was a healthy bone marrow donor. Study results and caveats: Across donors, most TCRs were seen rarely, yet some public ones were widespread.

On this clone: Its matching antigen is unknown.

13 Jbeta primers and 60 Vbeta primers were used for the PCR. Using immunoSEQ multiplex PCR, the repertoire was profiled, and TCRdb retains in-frame clones only, with some absent. The sample has 120,000 or so clones, roughly 83% seen once. The TCR sequence derives from a man aged 18 to 29 in good health and CMV-seropositive. The chain links TRBV10-3 to TRBJ2-2; 10 nucleotides line up with TRBD2. Sample: PBMCs. Here the CDR3 DNA reads TGTGCCATCAGATTTACTAGCGGGATTGACGCGAACACCGGGGAGCTGTTTTTT. It yields the protein CAIRFTSGIDANTGELFF.